This TCR beta chain was recovered during a study of blood T cells in healthy people across ages. Regarding the study as a whole: A strong correlation was seen between TCR beta diversity and naive T cell percentage. Considered underestimates were the diversity estimates obtained from one million T cells. Observed TCR beta diversity per million T cells went down as age went up. This fall followed a roughly linear course with age.

The CDR3 has 15 residues. Germline V gene data show CDR1 as SGHTA and CDR2 as FQGNSA. The V and J ends lost 6 bases and 2 bases, in that order; junction bases with no gene match: 7. A second PCR of 7 to 11 cycles used a sample-barcoded 5' primer and a J-beta primer mix. MiXCR, applied by TCRdb to the 5' RACE reads, yields one record per CDR3 protein. This table has roughly 1.7 million distinct CDR3 sequences, around 36% appearing once. With respect to this clonotype: Its antigen is unidentified.

The rearrangement links TRBV7-2 to TRBJ2-7; 10 bases fit TRBD2. This sequence originates from a woman between 25 and 40 years old in good health. The sequencing sample was made of blood. CDR3 DNA sequence: TGTGCCAGCAGTCCTTTAAGCGGGGGGGCCTACGAGCAGTACTTC. Encoded protein: CASSPLSGGAYEQYF. Complete variable domain (other parts from reference TRBV7-2 and TRBJ2-7): GAGVSQSPSNKVTEKGKDVELRCDPISGHTALYWYRQSLGQGLEFLIYFQGNSAPDKSGLPSDRFSAERTGGSVSTLTIQRTQQEDSAVYLCASSPLSGGAYEQYFGPGTRLTVT.